This T cell receptor beta chain is drawn from a study of blood T cell repertoires in COVID-19. For the study at large: Nucleic acid was either cDNA or gDNA, and it came from T cells, B-cell-depleted T cells, or PBMCs.

Per the original methods: Estimation of nucleated cell counts was performed using reference gene primer amplification. Sequencing was performed with immunoSEQ multiplex PCR; in TCRdb, only in-frame clones are kept and a portion is missing. Clonal size and the V and J genes are those of that table, whereas D and trimming came from the DNA. This sample has 200,000 or so clones, with 88% found just once. From germline, CDR1 is SEHNR and CDR2 FQNEAQ (reference sequence). Trimming cost V 8 bases and J 4 bases; bases outside gene matches: 16. CDR3 length: 16 amino acids. Sequences were obtained from peripheral blood. The TCR comes from a man in his forties or fifties with COVID-19, enrolled during active disease. The rearrangement joins TRBV7-9 to TRBJ1-2; TRBD1 agrees at 7 bases. The DNA of the CDR3 is TGTGCCAGCCAACCCGACAGGGTACCTCTTCCCTATGGCTACACCTTC. Translating gives CASQPDRVPLPYGYTF.